Following are 21 T cell receptor beta chains from one sample sequenced in a study of blood T cell repertoires in COVID-19. Sequenced by immunoSEQ multiplex PCR; TCRdb stores in-frame clones only, minus some. The data contain about 480,000 clones, 75% to 90% of them singletons. Material for sequencing was peripheral blood. The source of these receptors is a man aged 18 to 35 with COVID-19, enrolled during active disease.

This clone appeared a few times. Other nucleotide sequences in the sample specify the same CDR3. The V and J genes are TRBV7-9 and TRBJ2-2; D gene unclear. The germline V and J ends were trimmed by 1 base and 1 base, with 4 bases remaining between them. Germline values: CDR1 SEHNR, CDR2 FQNEAQ (reference sequence). The CDR3 extends over 14 amino acids. The CDR3: CASSLGQNTGELFF. The CDR3 DNA reads as TGTGCCAGCAGCTTAGGGCAGAACACCGGGGAGCTGTTTTTT.

This sequence joins TRBV25-1 and TRBJ1-2, with a tentative D call TRBD1 (6 bases). Trimming shortened V by 6 bases and J by 5 bases, and 22 bases separated the two germline ends. Germline CDR1 MGHDK, CDR2 SYGVNS. This CDR3 is built from 16 residues. In nucleotides, the CDR3 is TGTGCCAGCAGGGGGAGCGGGACAACAATCTTTTATGGCTACACCTTC. Amino acids: CASRGSGTTIFYGYTF.

The V and J genes are TRBV14 and TRBJ2-2; D perhaps matches TRBD2 (5 bases). The CDR3 has 12 amino acids. V was cut by 3 bases and J by 7 bases, with 6 bases left in between. The germline gives CDR1 SGHDN, CDR2 FVKESK. CDR3 nucleotide sequence: TGTGCCAGCAGCCATGGACTCGGGGAGCTGTTTTTT. Encoded protein: CASSHGLGELFF.

The rearrangement joins TRBV2 to TRBJ1-1; 7 positions agree with TRBD1. V lost 4 bases to trimming and J lost 2 bases; unmatched junction nucleotides: 4. The CDR3 contains 14 residues. Per the germline V gene, CDR1 is SNHLY and CDR2 is FYNNEI. The CDR3 spells CASSARQGNTEAFF. The CDR3 DNA is TGTGCCAGCAGTGCTCGACAGGGTAACACTGAAGCTTTCTTT.

CDR3 nucleotides: TGTGCCAGCAGCTTAGTCCCAGGGGGCAGCACCGGGGAGCTGTTTTTT. Its translation: CASSLVPGGSTGELFF. The chain links TRBV7-2 to TRBJ2-2; 8 bases match TRBD1. Germline V lookup: CDR1 SGHTA, CDR2 FQGNSA. The CDR3 has 16 amino acids. Trimming cost V 1 base and J 4 bases; bases outside gene matches: 5.

The chain has TRBV28 and TRBJ2-2, with no clear D. V lost 4 bases, J lost 1 base, and 19 bases lay in between. The CDR3 sequence is 18 residues long. Germline CDR1 reads MDHEN; CDR2 reads SYDVKM. The DNA of the CDR3 is TGTGCCAGCAGTTCTCACGCCGGGTCCCCGGGGAACACCGGGGAGCTGTTTTTT. This encodes CASSSHAGSPGNTGELFF.

This chain links TRBV6-2 or TRBV6-3 with TRBJ2-5; 10 bases agree with TRBD2. The V and J ends lost 6 bases and 9 bases, in that order; junction bases with no gene match: 16. The CDR3 spans 16 residues. Germline-derived CDR1 and CDR2 are MNHEY and SVGEGT. CDR3 region: CASSPGGAGGPRAQYF. DNA of the CDR3: TGTGCCAGCAGCCCCGGGGGAGCGGGAGGGCCCCGGGCCCAGTACTTC.

This clone has a single count. The V gene is TRBV5-6, the J gene TRBJ2-3; no reliable D call. Germline values: CDR1 SGHDT, CDR2 YYEEEE. The CDR3 runs to 15 residues. V shed 4 bases and J shed 0 bases, with 12 bases lying between them. CDR3 DNA: TGTGCCAGCAGCCAACCGATAGCAAGCACAGATACGCAGTATTTT. Translating it yields CASSQPIASTDTQYF.

The V and J genes are TRBV14 and TRBJ2-1, with D unclear. Trimming shortened V by 0 bases and J by 4 bases, and 13 bases separated the two germline ends. This CDR3 contains 16 residues. Germline V lookup: CDR1 SGHDN, CDR2 FVKESK. The CDR3 loop is CASSQDETSLYNEQFF. In DNA, the CDR3 is TGTGCCAGCAGCCAAGACGAGACTTCCCTATACAATGAGCAGTTCTTC.

The chain combines TRBV10-3 with TRBJ2-3, with TRBD1 matching over 9 bases. CDR1 and CDR2 from the germline V gene are ENHRY and SYGVKD. The V and J ends lost 6 bases and 0 bases, in that order; junction bases with no gene match: 7. The CDR3 totals 16 residues. This chain's CDR3 is CAISKRQGVSTDTQYF. CDR3 DNA: TGTGCCATCAGCAAACGACAGGGGGTTAGCACAGATACGCAGTATTTT.

The V gene is TRBV27, the J gene TRBJ2-7, with a weak D call TRBD1 (6 bases). V gave up 5 bases and J gave up 1 base, with 15 bases separating them. Per the germline V gene, CDR1 is MNHEY and CDR2 is SMNVEV (reference sequence). This CDR3 is 15 amino acids long. Here the CDR3 DNA reads TGTGCCAGCAGTCCCCCCAGGGGCTTTTCCTACGAGCAGTACTTC. This gives the protein CASSPPRGFSYEQYF.

The rearrangement uses TRBV6-5 and TRBJ2-7; 7 bases fit TRBD2. CDR3 size: 14 residues. The J segment lost 6 bases and the V segment lost 6 bases, leaving 11 bases of the junction unmatched. The germline CDR1 and CDR2 sequences are MNHEY and SVGAGI. Here the CDR3 DNA reads TGTGCCAGCAGCCCACTCGGTGGGGGGGGCGAGCAGTACTTC. Amino acids: CASSPLGGGGEQYF.

The V gene is TRBV29-1, the J gene TRBJ2-2; 13 nucleotides match TRBD2. The CDR3 loop spans 17 amino acids. The V and J ends lost 4 bases and 3 bases, in that order; junction bases with no gene match: 8. Germline CDR1 reads SQVTM; CDR2 reads ANQGSEA. CDR3 nucleotide sequence: TGCAGCGTTGGTCTGGGACTAGCGGGAAGGGACACCGGGGAGCTGTTTTTT. Translating gives CSVGLGLAGRDTGELFF.

This chain links TRBV5-5 with TRBJ2-2; 13 bases line up with TRBD2. The CDR3 sequence is 17 residues long. The ends lost 1 base at V and 4 bases at J; junction bases unmatched: 4. Per germline, CDR1 SGHKS and CDR2 YYEKEE (reference sequence). CDR3 region: CASSLMTSGGSTGELFF. Written as DNA, the CDR3 is TGTGCCAGCAGCTTGATGACTAGCGGGGGGAGCACCGGGGAGCTGTTTTTT.

This chain connects TRBV15 to TRBJ2-2; TRBD2 agrees at 11 bases. Germline values: CDR1 LNHNV, CDR2 YYDKDF (reference sequence). With V trimmed by 8 bases and J by 5 bases, 7 bases remained unmatched. The CDR3 has 15 residues. CDR3 in amino acids: CATGLAGRVTGELFF. The CDR3 DNA sequence: TGTGCCACCGGACTAGCGGGTCGGGTTACCGGGGAGCTGTTTTTT.

The chain carries TRBV5-4 and TRBJ2-5; tentative D call: TRBD1 (5 bases). The germline V gene has CDR1 SGHNT and CDR2 YYREEE (reference sequence). V gave up 0 bases and J gave up 5 bases, with 17 bases separating them. CDR3 length: 16 amino acids. This CDR3 is CASSLGSAGMYETQYF. The CDR3 coding sequence is TGTGCCAGCAGCTTGGGGTCGGCAGGGATGTATGAGACCCAGTACTTC.

V usage is TRBV3-1 (or the pseudogene TRBV3-2) and J usage is TRBJ2-2; D gene unclear. Trimming stripped 8 bases from V and 3 bases from J, with 4 bases between. This CDR3 is built from 11 residues. The germline CDR1 and CDR2 sequences are LGHDT and YNNKEL (reference sequence). The CDR3 sequence: CASRHTGELFF. Here the CDR3 DNA reads TGTGCCAGCCGTCACACCGGGGAGCTGTTTTTT.

The chain links TRBV5-1 to TRBJ1-5, with 7 bases aligning to TRBD1. CDR1 is SGHRS, CDR2 YFSETQ, per germline. There are 15 residues in the CDR3. Losses at the gene ends were 1 base for V and 0 bases for J; bases not matched to a gene: 1. The CDR3 DNA reads as TGCGCCAGCAGCTTGCAGGGGGATAGCAATCAGCCCCAGCATTTT. This codes for CASSLQGDSNQPQHF.

The rearrangement uses TRBV29-1 and TRBJ2-3; a weak D match, TRBD1 (6 bases). Germline V gives CDR1 SQVTM, CDR2 ANQGSEA. The length of the CDR3 is 14 residues. Trimming removed 0 bases from V and 3 bases from J, with 10 bases in between. The CDR3 region has the DNA TGCAGCGTTGAAGAGGGCAGGGGAACAGATACGCAGTATTTT. This translates into CSVEEGRGTDTQYF.

This clone was seen once. For the CDR3, the DNA is TGTGCCACCAGTGACAGGGGGCAGAATGAGCAGTTCTTC. Its protein product is CATSDRGQNEQFF. The chain is built from TRBV24-1 and TRBJ2-1; TRBD1 matches 8 bases. The CDR3 consists of 13 residues. The J segment lost 7 bases and the V segment lost 4 bases, leaving 2 bases of the junction unmatched. Per the germline V gene, CDR1 is KGHDR and CDR2 is SFDVKD.

Turning to this clone: Its ends do not fully match the called genes, so a read error is possible. This sequence joins TRBV7-7 and TRBJ2-3, with unresolved D. The CDR3 consists of 13 residues. CDR1 SSHAT and CDR2 FNYEAQ come from the germline V gene (reference sequence). CDR3 nucleotides: TGTGCTAGCAGCTTTACTACTGGAGATACGCAGTATTTT. Protein sequence: CASSFTTGDTQYF.